This T cell receptor beta chain was obtained from a study of blood T cell repertoires in COVID-19 (dated by TCRdb to the early 2020s). Background for the entire study: The collaborator samples originated in the United States, Italy and Spain and spanned the acute and convalescent phases of COVID-19. The material from the prospective study consisted of cDNA or gDNA derived from T cells, B-cell-depleted T cells, or PBMCs. A de-identified subject ID, COVID-19 status, age in years and sex were almost always included in the sample metadata. Where available, HLA class I and class II types were obtained from metadata supplied by the sample provider rather than from assay-based typing. The repertoires were released in a freely available public database meant as a resource for research on the immune response to SARS-CoV-2. The samples were drawn from two sources: the first 160 participants of the ongoing ImmuneRACE study, and 1,200 or so subjects contributed by 6 global collaborators. The dataset comprised deeply sampled blood TCRbeta repertoires from subjects exposed to, actively infected with, or recovered from COVID-19. The research as a whole found: The quantity of clinical and demographic metadata differed by source and by participant and was supplied without curation.

At the junction V is shortened by 2 bases and J by 8 bases, with 10 bases in between. The germline V gene encodes CDR1 MNHNS and CDR2 SASEGT. Inclusive of the bounding cysteine and phenylalanine, the CDR3 is 13 residues long. Only the CDR3 DNA stays, 39 bases, in frame from base 1. TCRbeta CDR3 regions were amplified from genomic DNA using the immunoSEQ Assay, a bias-controlled multiplex PCR. Under the source paper's analysis protocol: The number of nucleated cells in each sample was estimated by amplification of reference gene primers within the assay. Sequence reads were collapsed and filtered to measure the absolute abundance of every unique TCRbeta CDR3 rearrangement. For each sample, productive Simpson clonality was calculated as the square root of Simpson's diversity index across productive rearrangements. In its TCRdb copy, this immuneACCESS table keeps in-frame sequences only and misses some clones. Where compared with another copy, unresolved V genes explain less than half of these, and the others have no known cause. The DNA gave D and trimming, while V, J and clone size come from that table. The table for this sample lists 150,000 to 200,000 clones; around nine tenths of them were counted only once. The ten largest make up approximately 0.5% of the sample.

Turning to this clone: What this receptor recognizes is not known. Base qualities are missing; no much larger clone stands one base away.

The collaborating institutions used their own protocols to collect whole blood in K2EDTA tubes. For TCRbeta analysis, collaborators shipped samples in one of three forms: frozen whole blood, isolated PBMCs, or DNA extracted from either of those sample types. The rearranged segments are TRBV6-1 and TRBJ2-1; tentative D gene TRBD2, with 5 bases matching. The sequence derives from a man between 45 and 60 years old with acute or convalescent COVID-19. Sequencing was done on a sample of peripheral blood. The nucleotides read TGTGCCAGCAGTGAACGCGCGGGCTATGAGCAGTTCTTC. It is translated as CASSERAGYEQFF.